Below, one T cell receptor (beta chain) is given with its context. The data derive from a study of control samples from healthy donors and cancer patients. The germline V gene encodes CDR1 LNHDA and CDR2 SQIVND (reference sequence). Unmatched junction bases numbered 3, after V lost 5 bases and J lost 0 bases. The CDR3 runs 15 residues. Produced via immunoSEQ multiplex PCR; TCRdb's table is partial and in-frame only. The table lists 95,000 to 150,000 clones, roughly 92% of them singletons. Specimen: blood. The clonotype comes from a woman aged 18-35 years in good health. The chain carries TRBV19 and TRBJ2-3; 9 bases are a match to TRBD1. The chain's CDR3 is CASSAGTGSTDTQYF. In DNA, the CDR3 is TGTGCCAGTAGTGCCGGGACAGGGAGCACAGATACGCAGTATTTT.